A single sample is the source of the 32 T cell receptor beta chains below, sequenced in a study of cytomegalovirus exposure and HLA in healthy donors (dated by TCRdb to 2016 to 2017). Library preparation employed the immunoSEQ multiplex PCR assay. In TCRdb, the immuneACCESS table is reduced to in-frame sequences with V and J assigned. These tables do not hold every clone; where another copy was compared, an unresolved V gene accounts for under half, and the others remain unexplained. Within this sample are more than 80,000 clones, with 88% of them counted one time only. Clones ranked in the top ten supply less than 2% of the sample. The sequenced material came from PBMCs. Receptors were obtained from a woman between 18 and 30 years old in good health and CMV-seropositive.

The chain joins TRBV19 to TRBJ2-2, with 7 bases lining up with TRBD1. V was pared by 8 bases and J by 6 bases, with 3 bases of the junction left unmatched. This CDR3 spans 12 amino acids. Germline assignment: CDR1 LNHDA and CDR2 SQIVND (reference sequence). CDR3 sequence (DNA): TGTGCCAGTCGTACAGGGGCCGGGGAGCTGTTTTTT. This codes for CASRTGAGELFF.

The genes are TRBV5-6 and TRBJ1-5; D unresolved. This CDR3 is 16 amino acids long. The germline CDR1 and CDR2 sequences are SGHDT and YYEEEE. Between the trimmed V and J ends, which lost 2 bases and 3 bases, there was a span of 15 bases. The CDR3 sequence: CASSLGQNSFNQPQHF. The CDR3 DNA reads as TGTGCCAGCAGCTTAGGCCAAAACAGTTTCAATCAGCCCCAGCATTTT.

This clone appeared a single time. The V gene is TRBV6-1, the J gene TRBJ2-7; the match to TRBD1 covers 8 bases. CDR3 length equals 14 residues. Germline CDR1 MNHNS, CDR2 SASEGT. Losses at the gene ends were 4 bases for V and 6 bases for J; bases not matched to a gene: 8. The CDR3 nucleotides are TGTGCCAGCAGTGCCCGACAGGGGACGGGCGAGCAGTACTTC. Translation: CASSARQGTGEQYF.

The chain combines TRBV4-2 with TRBJ2-3; TRBD2 agrees at 9 bases. V lost 4 bases and J lost 2; bases outside the gene matches: 7. This CDR3 comprises 16 residues. Germline values: CDR1 LGHNA, CDR2 YNFKEQ. CDR3 DNA: TGTGCCAGCAGCCGGAGCGGGGGGATCTCCACAGATACGCAGTATTTT. This encodes CASSRSGGISTDTQYF.

This clone was found once. This sequence joins TRBV28 and TRBJ1-1; D might be TRBD1 (5 bases). Germline loops: CDR1 MDHEN, CDR2 SYDVKM. This CDR3 has 16 residues. Trimming stripped 5 bases from V and 3 bases from J, with 19 bases between. The CDR3 protein is CASSRIGGAGHTEAFF. CDR3 DNA sequence: TGTGCCAGCAGTCGTATAGGAGGGGCCGGGCACACTGAAGCTTTCTTT.

The chain uses TRBV2 and TRBJ1-4; 10 bases line up with TRBD1. Germline CDR1 is SNHLY and CDR2 is FYNNEI. The CDR3 sequence is 12 residues long. The junction had 3 bases not matched to a gene; V was cut back by 9 bases and J by 8 bases. CDR3 amino acids: CARGQGNEKLFF. For the CDR3, the DNA is TGTGCCAGGGGACAGGGGAACGAAAAACTGTTTTTT. The full variable domain, its missing parts supplied by reference TRBV2 and TRBJ1-4, is EPEVTQTPSHQVTQMGQEVILRCVPISNHLYFYWYRQILGQKVEFLVSFYNNEISEKSEIFDDQFSVERPDGSNFTLKIRSTKLEDSAMYFCARGQGNEKLFFGSGTQLSVL.

The genes are TRBV4-1 and TRBJ2-5; 7 bases are shared with TRBD2. CDR1 is MGHRA and CDR2 is YSYEKL in the germline V gene. With 4 bases clipped from V and 2 bases from J, the junction kept 13 bases outside the gene matches. CDR3 size: 17 residues. The CDR3 DNA reads TGCGCCAGCAGCCCCCAGCTGGGGGGGTGGAATCAAGAGACCCAGTACTTC. Amino acids: CASSPQLGGWNQETQYF.

This clone was observed a single time. The V call is TRBV7-2, the J call TRBJ2-5; no firm D call. V lost 2 bases and J lost 3, with 10 bases in between. The germline CDR1 and CDR2 sequences are SGHTA and FQGNSA. The length of the CDR3 is 14 residues. CDR3 sequence reads: CASSLLSAKETQYF. The CDR3 DNA reads TGTGCCAGCAGCTTATTGTCAGCGAAAGAGACCCAGTACTTC.

V is TRBV6-4 and J is TRBJ2-3; 14 positions agree with TRBD2. The CDR3 spans 16 residues. Germline assignment: CDR1 MRHNA and CDR2 SNTAGT. The J segment lost 6 bases and the V segment lost 6 bases, leaving 8 bases of the junction unmatched. The DNA of the CDR3 is TGTGCCAGCAGCCCGACTAGCGGGGGGGCTGAGGATACGCAGTATTTT. Amino acids: CASSPTSGGAEDTQYF.

The chain employs TRBV2 and TRBJ2-7; D may be TRBD2 (6 bases). Per the germline V gene, CDR1 is SNHLY and CDR2 is FYNNEI. The CDR3 covers 10 residues. The germline V and J ends were trimmed by 8 bases and 5 bases, with 7 bases remaining between them. CDR3 DNA: TGTGCCAGCGGCGGGGACGAGCAGTACGTC. It translates to CASGGDEQYV.

This sequence joins TRBV28 and TRBJ1-1; 10 nucleotides agree with TRBD1. The CDR3 loop spans 13 amino acids. CDR1 and CDR2 (germline): MDHEN, SYDVKM. V lost 8 bases, J lost 5 bases, and 5 bases stayed unmatched. The CDR3 sequence: CASLGQGVTEAFF. For the CDR3, the DNA is TGTGCCAGCCTTGGACAGGGGGTTACTGAAGCTTTCTTT.

This clone was detected once. The genes are TRBV10-3 and TRBJ1-5; D remains ambiguous. V was trimmed by 3 bases and J by 4 bases, leaving 7 bases between them. Germline CDR1 is ENHRY and CDR2 is SYGVKD. The CDR3 contains 13 residues. In DNA, the CDR3 is TGTGCCATCAGTGACGAGCGTAATCAGCCCCAGCATTTT. This gives the protein CAISDERNQPQHF.

The chain recombines TRBV27 with TRBJ2-1; 10 bases line up with TRBD1. The V and J ends lost 5 bases and 1 base, in that order; junction bases with no gene match: 5. CDR3 size: 16 residues. Germline V lookup: CDR1 MNHEY, CDR2 SMNVEV (reference sequence). CDR3 DNA: TGTGCCAGCAGTCCCCTGGACAGGGGGTCCTACAATGAGCAGTTCTTC. It codes for CASSPLDRGSYNEQFF.

The rearrangement joins TRBV14 to TRBJ1-3, with 7 bases aligning to TRBD1. This CDR3 comprises 15 residues. The germline V gene encodes CDR1 SGHDN and CDR2 FVKESK. The ends lost 3 bases at V and 3 bases at J; junction bases unmatched: 5. CDR3 sequence reads: CASSHKGGFGNTIYF. The CDR3 coding sequence is TGTGCCAGCAGCCACAAAGGGGGCTTTGGAAACACCATATATTTT.

The chain recombines TRBV6-5 with TRBJ2-5, with TRBD2 as a possible D gene (6 bases). Per the germline V gene, CDR1 is MNHEY and CDR2 is SVGAGI. CDR3 size: 12 residues. The V end was cut by 11 bases, the J end by 5 bases, with 15 bases between. The CDR3 region has the DNA TGTGCCTCTCGGAGGGCCCGGGAGACCCAGTACTTC. It encodes CASRRARETQYF.

The chain uses TRBV5-1 and TRBJ1-1, with D possibly TRBD1 on 6 matching bases. Trimming left V 0 bases short and J 6 bases short, with 12 bases between. The CDR3 extends over 14 amino acids. From germline, CDR1 is SGHRS and CDR2 YFSETQ. The CDR3 nucleotides read TGCGCCAGCAGCTTGGTTCAGGGGACGGCTGAAGCTTTCTTT. Translation gives CASSLVQGTAEAFF.

Comments on this clone: An end of the junction does not agree with germline; a read error may underlie this. The gene calls are TRBV6-5 and TRBJ1-6, with no clear D. The CDR3 consists of 15 residues. Germline V gives CDR1 MNHEY, CDR2 SVGAGI. Here the CDR3 reads CASSDSRGGNSPLHF. CDR3 in DNA: TGTGCCAGCAGTGACTCACGGGGAGGTAATTCACCCCTCCACTTT.

The chain links TRBV5-4 to TRBJ1-1, with TRBD1 matching over 7 bases. In germline, CDR1 is SGHNT, CDR2 YYREEE (reference sequence). Losses at the gene ends were 4 bases for V and 3 bases for J; bases not matched to a gene: 6. CDR3 size: 14 residues. The CDR3 DNA is TGTGCCAGCAGCGAAGGACAGGACCACACTGAAGCTTTCTTT. It translates to CASSEGQDHTEAFF.

The chain uses TRBV11-2 and TRBJ1-3; 11 positions agree with TRBD1. This CDR3 has 16 residues. Losses at the gene ends were 1 base for V and 3 bases for J; bases not matched to a gene: 2. Germline CDR1 SGHAT, CDR2 FQNNGV. Written as DNA, the CDR3 is TGTGCCAGCAGCTTAGTGGGACAGGGGGTTGGAAACACCATATATTTT. Translating gives CASSLVGQGVGNTIYF.

This chain links TRBV6-6 with TRBJ1-2, with TRBD1 matching over 7 bases. The CDR3 contains 15 residues. The germline gives CDR1 MNHNY, CDR2 SVGAGI (reference sequence). After removal of 6 bases from V and 7 bases from J, the junction contained 14 bases not matched to a gene. The CDR3, as DNA: TGTGCCAGCAGCCCGACAGGGCAGGGGGGCTTTGGCTACACCTTC. This sequence encodes CASSPTGQGGFGYTF.

DNA of the CDR3: TGTGCCAGCAGTCCCCGAACCGACAGGGCCCACGAGCAGTACTTC. As protein: CASSPRTDRAHEQYF. The chain uses TRBV5-6 and TRBJ2-7, with TRBD1 matching over 7 bases. J gave up 5 bases and V 5 bases, and 13 bases lay outside the gene matches. The CDR3 totals 15 residues. Per the germline V gene, CDR1 is SGHDT and CDR2 is YYEEEE. Full variable domain (outside the CDR3, taken from reference TRBV5-6 and TRBJ2-7): DAGVTQSPTHLIKTRGQQVTLRCSPKSGHDTVSWYQQALGQGPQFIFQYYEEEERQRGNFPDRFSGHQFPNYSSELNVNALLLGDSALYLCASSPRTDRAHEQYFGPGTRLTVT.

The chain combines TRBV18 with TRBJ1-3, with a tentative D call TRBD1 (5 bases). CDR1 KGHSH and CDR2 LQKENI come from the germline V gene. The CDR3 is 16 residues long. V lost 3 bases, J lost 0 bases, and 12 bases lay in between. This CDR3 is CASSPMGQSSGNTIYF. The DNA of the CDR3 is TGTGCCAGCTCACCTATGGGGCAGAGCTCTGGAAACACCATATATTTT.

The V and J genes are TRBV5-8 and TRBJ2-2; D gene ambiguous. The V end lost 1 base, the J end lost 8 bases, and 6 bases lay between the germline ends. The CDR3 extends over 12 amino acids. In germline, CDR1 is SGHTS, CDR2 YDEGEE. DNA for the CDR3: TGTGCCAGCAGCTTGATCGGGGGGGAGCTGTTTTTT. Translated: CASSLIGGELFF.

The chain uses TRBV5-4 and TRBJ1-1; no clear D. V gave up 8 bases and J gave up 0 bases, with 14 bases separating them. Germline V gene sequence: CDR1 SGHNT, CDR2 YYREEE (reference sequence). The CDR3 has 14 amino acids. Here the CDR3 DNA reads TGTGCCAGTCGGACGGAGGGTATGAACACTGAAGCTTTCTTT. This sequence encodes CASRTEGMNTEAFF.

This chain uses TRBV6-5 with TRBJ1-2; 9 bases map to TRBD1. The CDR3 sequence is 15 residues long. V lost 2 bases and J lost 2; bases outside the gene matches: 3. Germline V gives CDR1 MNHEY, CDR2 SVGAGI. CDR3 amino acids: CASSYTGQGNYGYTF. Here the CDR3 DNA reads TGTGCCAGCAGTTACACGGGACAGGGAAACTATGGCTACACCTTC.

The chain recombines TRBV9 with TRBJ2-1; TRBD2 matches at 7 bases. Germline CDR1 SGDLS, CDR2 YYNGEE. V dropped 1 base and J dropped 6; count of bases not matched to a gene: 1. The CDR3 has 13 residues. For the CDR3, the DNA is TGTGCCAGCAGCGTAAGGACTAGCAATGAGCAGTTCTTC. Residues: CASSVRTSNEQFF.

The V call is TRBV18, the J call TRBJ1-5, with unresolved D. CDR3 length equals 13 residues. The V gene's germline CDR1 is KGHSH and CDR2 LQKENI. Trimming left V 0 bases short and J 6 bases short, with 6 bases between. The CDR3 nucleotides are TGTGCCAGCTCACCACCGCCGGGTCAGCCCCAGCATTTT. Translation: CASSPPPGQPQHF.

The V gene is TRBV6-1, the J gene TRBJ1-3, with TRBD1 matching 7 bases. The CDR3 runs to 13 residues. V gave up 10 bases and J gave up 5 bases; unmatched junction bases: 8. Germline-derived CDR1 and CDR2 are MNHNS and SASEGT. DNA of the CDR3: TGTGCCATCAAGGAACAGGGGAGAAACACCATATATTTT. It translates to CAIKEQGRNTIYF.

The J gene is TRBJ2-3, the V gene TRBV4-1; TRBD2 aligns across 12 bases. The CDR3 loop spans 22 amino acids. The germline gives CDR1 MGHRA, CDR2 YSYEKL. V was pared by 2 bases and J by 5 bases, with 23 bases of the junction left unmatched. CDR3 residues: CASSQKNRLTSGGPHRGDTQYF. The CDR3 nucleotides read TGCGCCAGCAGCCAAAAGAACCGCTTAACTAGCGGGGGGCCCCATCGTGGAGATACGCAGTATTTT.

The chain combines TRBV4-1 with TRBJ1-6; tentative D call: TRBD1 (6 bases). The CDR3 runs 15 residues. V lost 1 base and J 9 bases, leaving 13 bases between the germline ends. Germline V lookup: CDR1 MGHRA, CDR2 YSYEKL. The CDR3 is CASSQVAGVGSPLHF. The CDR3 nucleotides read TGCGCCAGCAGCCAAGTGGCAGGGGTGGGTTCACCCCTCCACTTT.

The gene calls are TRBV9 and TRBJ2-7; TRBD2 agrees at 11 bases. This CDR3 comprises 15 residues. Germline loops: CDR1 SGDLS, CDR2 YYNGEE. Trimming removed 3 bases from V and 2 bases from J; junction bases left unmatched: 4. The CDR3 region is CASSAGSGGAYEQYF. Written as DNA, the CDR3 is TGTGCCAGCAGCGCAGGTAGCGGGGGGGCCTACGAGCAGTACTTC.

The chain combines TRBV9 with TRBJ2-5; tentatively, D is TRBD1 (5 bases). Germline CDR1 is SGDLS and CDR2 is YYNGEE. V was cut by 3 bases and J by 3 bases, with 21 bases left in between. The CDR3 runs 17 residues. In DNA, the CDR3 is TGTGCCAGCAGCGCCGGGCCCTCGGTTGGGGCTGAAGAGACCCAGTACTTC. Its translation: CASSAGPSVGAEETQYF.